These 27 T cell receptor beta chains originate from one sample sequenced in a study of blood T cell repertoires in COVID-19. Profiled with immunoSEQ multiplex PCR; TCRdb holds only in-frame clones, not every one. The sample includes some 78,000 clones, more than 75% seen only once; the top ten take 4.5% to 6%. Sequenced: peripheral blood. The receptor source for this set is a man aged 50 to 60 with active or convalescent COVID-19.

The chain has TRBV6-1 and TRBJ2-1, with TRBD1 matching 8 bases. The V gene end was trimmed by 4 bases and the J gene end by 0 bases; junction bases not matched to a gene: 5. This CDR3 is built from 16 residues. Germline CDR1 MNHNS, CDR2 SASEGT. CDR3 loop: CASSGGDRGSYNEQFF. Here the CDR3 DNA reads TGTGCCAGCAGTGGGGGAGACAGGGGCTCCTACAATGAGCAGTTCTTC.

The V and J genes are TRBV18 and TRBJ1-1; TRBD1 agrees at 8 bases. Losses at the gene ends were 4 bases for V and 1 base for J; bases not matched to a gene: 2. CDR1 and CDR2 (germline): KGHSH, LQKENI. The CDR3 covers 14 residues. CDR3 residues: CASSLTGENTEAFF. The CDR3 nucleotides read TGTGCCAGCTCACTGACAGGGGAGAACACTGAAGCTTTCTTT.

The DNA of the CDR3 is TGTGCCAGCAGGGACCAGGGACACCCGGCCGGGGAGCTGTTTTTT. Protein sequence: CASRDQGHPAGELFF. The gene calls are TRBV27 and TRBJ2-2, with a weak D call TRBD1 (6 bases). CDR3 size: 15 residues. From germline, CDR1 is MNHEY and CDR2 SMNVEV (reference sequence). V was pared by 6 bases and J by 6 bases, with 17 bases between.

The chain couples TRBV10-3 to TRBJ2-5; TRBD2 matches 7 bases. The V segment lost 6 bases and the J segment 4 bases; nucleotides outside the gene matches: 5. Looked up from germline, CDR1 is ENHRY and CDR2 is SYGVKD. The CDR3 runs 13 residues. The CDR3 spells CAIRFGEGETQYF. CDR3 coding DNA: TGTGCCATCAGGTTCGGGGAGGGAGAGACCCAGTACTTC.

The chain is built from TRBV6-1 and TRBJ2-3, with 11 bases fitting TRBD2. Germline V lookup: CDR1 MNHNS, CDR2 SASEGT. The ends lost 4 bases at V and 4 bases at J; junction bases unmatched: 16. CDR3 size: 19 residues. CDR3 sequence (DNA): TGTGCCAGCAGTGCTCCCCCGGGGGTAGCGGGGGGGCCCCCAGATACGCAGTATTTT. It encodes CASSAPPGVAGGPPDTQYF.

The chain links TRBV30 to TRBJ1-5, with 10 bases lining up with TRBD1. Trimming took 4 bases from V and 6 from J; bases not matched to a gene: 9. From germline, CDR1 is GTSNPN and CDR2 SVGIG (reference sequence). The CDR3 spans 15 residues. DNA for the CDR3: TGTGCCTGGACCATGGGACAGGGGTCAAGTCAGCCCCAGCATTTT. It translates to CAWTMGQGSSQPQHF.

The chain recombines TRBV3-1 (or the pseudogene TRBV3-2) with TRBJ2-1; D is ambiguous. This CDR3 region has 15 residues. Germline CDR1 is LGHDT and CDR2 is YNNKEL (reference sequence). V lost 3 bases and J 0 bases, leaving 9 bases between the germline ends. CDR3 sequence: CASSHGPSSYNEQFF. DNA for the CDR3: TGTGCCAGCAGCCATGGGCCCAGCTCCTACAATGAGCAGTTCTTC.

This clone came up a few times. J is TRBJ2-2 and V is TRBV5-6, with a tentative D call TRBD1 (5 bases). CDR3 length: 16 residues. Trimming cost V 4 bases and J 4 bases, with 17 bases left between them. The germline V gene encodes CDR1 SGHDT and CDR2 YYEEEE. The CDR3 region has the DNA TGTGCCAGCAGCCCTGGTGGGGCGCTGGGCACCGGGGAGCTGTTTTTT. This translates into CASSPGGALGTGELFF.

V usage is TRBV4-2 and J usage is TRBJ2-2, with 9 bases identical to TRBD2. The germline CDR1 and CDR2 sequences are LGHNA and YNFKEQ. This CDR3 has 16 amino acids. With 7 bases clipped from V and 7 bases from J, the junction kept 13 bases outside the gene matches. The CDR3 region is CASTRLAGGQDGELFF. Written as DNA, the CDR3 is TGTGCCAGCACCCGCCTGGCGGGGGGGCAGGACGGGGAGCTGTTTTTT.

This chain links TRBV19 with TRBJ1-1, with TRBD1 as a possible D gene (5 bases). This CDR3 is 13 amino acids long. With 7 bases removed from V and 4 bases from J, the gap between germline ends came to 13 bases. Germline CDR1 reads LNHDA; CDR2 reads SQIVND (reference sequence). DNA for the CDR3: TGTGCCAGTACCCCGGACGGGGGCACTGAAGCTTTCTTT. The encoded protein is CASTPDGGTEAFF. Together with reference TRBV19 and TRBJ1-1, the CDR3 gives the full variable domain: DGGITQSPKYLFRKEGQNVTLSCEQNLNHDAMYWYRQDPGQGLRLIYYSQIVNDFQKGDIAEGYSVSREKKESFPLTVTSAQKNPTAFYLCASTPDGGTEAFFGQGTRLTVV.

V is TRBV5-4 and J is TRBJ1-1, with D perhaps TRBD1 (6 bases). The CDR3 is 18 residues long. The V and J ends lost 4 bases and 0 bases respectively, with 22 bases between them. Germline CDR1 reads SGHNT; CDR2 reads YYREEE (reference sequence). CDR3 protein: CASSPTGQFWSMNTEAFF. The CDR3 region has the DNA TGTGCCAGCAGCCCGACGGGACAATTTTGGAGCATGAACACTGAAGCTTTCTTT. Full variable domain (rest looked up from reference TRBV5-4 and TRBJ1-1): ETGVTQSPTHLIKTRGQQVTLRCSSQSGHNTVSWYQQALGQGPQFIFQYYREEENGRGNFPPRFSGLQFPNYSSELNVNALELDDSALYLCASSPTGQFWSMNTEAFFGQGTRLTVV.

This clone was observed a handful of times. This CDR3 reads CATSRDMGQGNQPQHF. In nucleotides, the CDR3 is TGTGCCACCAGCAGAGATATGGGACAGGGTAATCAGCCCCAGCATTTT. This chain links TRBV15 with TRBJ1-5, with 9 bases identical to TRBD1. This CDR3 has 16 amino acids. J was trimmed by 4 bases and V by 0 bases; bases with no gene match: 4. In germline, CDR1 is LNHNV, CDR2 YYDKDF (reference sequence). The entire variable domain, with the rest obtained from reference TRBV15 and TRBJ1-5, is as follows: DAMVIQNPRYQVTQFGKPVTLSCSQTLNHNVMYWYQQKSSQAPKLLFHYYDKDFNNEADTPDNFQSRRPNTSFCFLDIRSPGLGDTAMYLCATSRDMGQGNQPQHFGDGTRLSIL.

This sequence joins TRBV29-1 and TRBJ1-2; D is undetermined. In germline, CDR1 is SQVTM, CDR2 ANQGSEA. This CDR3 is built from 13 residues. The V end lost 7 bases, the J end lost 4 bases, and 16 bases lay between the germline ends. The CDR3 nucleotides are TGCAGCGGAACCGAGGGCATCGGCTATGGCTACACCTTC. The encoded protein is CSGTEGIGYGYTF.

The J gene is TRBJ1-4, the V gene TRBV2; D is perhaps TRBD1 (5 bases). This CDR3 has 14 residues. Germline V gene lookup returns CDR1 SNHLY and CDR2 FYNNEI. V lost 7 bases to trimming and J lost 7 bases, with 16 bases between them. The CDR3 nucleotides are TGTGCCAGCAAGGAACGGGGGGTACTTGAAAAACTGTTTTTT. As protein: CASKERGVLEKLFF.

V usage is TRBV18 and J usage is TRBJ1-2; 9 nucleotides agree with TRBD1. The length of the CDR3 is 13 residues. V gave up 2 bases and J gave up 7 bases; unmatched junction bases: 2. The germline CDR1 and CDR2 sequences are KGHSH and LQKENI. DNA of the CDR3: TGTGCCAGCTCACCAACGACAGGGGGTGGCTACACCTTC. Translation: CASSPTTGGGYTF.

CDR3 residues: CASSESRLAGSYEQYV. The CDR3 nucleotides read TGTGCCAGCAGTGAGAGCCGGCTAGCGGGATCCTACGAGCAGTACGTC. The rearrangement joins TRBV2 to TRBJ2-7; the match to TRBD2 covers 9 bases. V was pared by 3 bases and J by 1 base, with 7 bases of the junction left unmatched. The germline CDR1 and CDR2 sequences are SNHLY and FYNNEI. CDR3 length: 16 amino acids.

This chain joins TRBV7-9 and TRBJ2-7; D is undetermined. CDR3 size: 15 residues. The V end was cut by 4 bases, the J end by 0 bases, with 13 bases between. The germline V gene encodes CDR1 SEHNR and CDR2 FQNEAQ (reference sequence). The CDR3 DNA sequence: TGTGCCAGCAGCTCAGATTTAACCAGCTCCTACGAGCAGTACTTC. Amino acids: CASSSDLTSSYEQYF.

The chain couples TRBV28 to TRBJ2-1; no clear D gene. The germline CDR1 and CDR2 sequences are MDHEN and SYDVKM. This CDR3 region has 13 residues. V lost 5 bases and J 4 bases, leaving 9 bases between the germline ends. Here the CDR3 DNA reads TGTGCCAGCAGTCCGTCTAGTTACAATGAGCAGTTCTTC. This gives the protein CASSPSSYNEQFF.

This chain joins TRBV27 and TRBJ2-7; TRBD2 matches 10 bases. This CDR3 has 16 residues. The trim removed 5 bases at V and 2 bases at J, leaving 9 bases unmatched. The germline CDR1 and CDR2 sequences are MNHEY and SMNVEV (reference sequence). CDR3 residues: CASSPKRSGGAYEQYF. The CDR3 bases are TGTGCCAGCAGTCCTAAAAGAAGCGGGGGGGCCTACGAGCAGTACTTC.

This chain joins TRBV5-1 and TRBJ1-2, with TRBD1 matching 8 bases. The CDR3 spans 15 residues. V shed 0 bases and J 8 bases; nucleotides not matched to a gene: 9. Germline V lookup: CDR1 SGHRS, CDR2 YFSETQ. The CDR3 sequence is CASSLDQGARSGYTF. CDR3 nucleotide sequence: TGCGCCAGCAGCTTGGATCAGGGGGCGCGTTCCGGCTACACCTTC.

The chain joins TRBV5-6 to TRBJ1-5, with 9 bases aligning to TRBD1. Germline assignment: CDR1 SGHDT and CDR2 YYEEEE. J lost 6 bases, V lost 4 bases, and 8 bases had no gene match. This CDR3 is 15 amino acids long. CDR3 amino acids: CASSLSGTGSQPQHF. As DNA, the CDR3 is TGTGCCAGCAGCCTATCCGGGACAGGGAGTCAGCCCCAGCATTTT.

The chain uses TRBV6-5 and TRBJ2-4, with TRBD2 matching over 9 bases. The V segment lost 5 bases and the J segment 9 bases; nucleotides outside the gene matches: 8. This CDR3 has 14 amino acids. Germline CDR1 is MNHEY and CDR2 is SVGAGI. Written as DNA, the CDR3 is TGTGCCAGCAGTAATAGCGGGGGACCCACCATTCAGTACTTC. It is translated as CASSNSGGPTIQYF.

The CDR3 DNA reads TGTGCCAGCAGACGACAGGGGGCCGGGGAGCTGTTTTTT. Its protein product is CASRRQGAGELFF. V and J are TRBV11-3 and TRBJ2-2; 9 bases are a match to TRBD1. V lost 6 bases, J lost 6 bases, and 2 bases stayed unmatched. This CDR3 is built from 13 residues. Germline V lookup: CDR1 SGHNT, CDR2 YENEEA.

This clone has only one observation. The V and J genes are TRBV5-1 and TRBJ2-5; D possibly corresponds to TRBD1 (7 bases). Germline V CDR1 and CDR2: SGHRS, YFSETQ. V lost 4 bases and J 7 bases, leaving 17 bases between the germline ends. This CDR3 comprises 14 residues. The CDR3 bases are TGCGCCAGCAGCCTTCCCGGGACAGCGGGGACCCAGTACTTC. Translating gives CASSLPGTAGTQYF.

This clone appeared a single time. The CDR3 DNA sequence: TGTGCCAGCAGCCCGGACAGGGGGAAGTACAATGAGCAGTTCTTC. Its protein is CASSPDRGKYNEQFF. The V gene is TRBV6-5, the J gene TRBJ2-1; 10 bases agree with TRBD1. After removal of 6 bases from V and 4 bases from J, the junction contained 6 bases not matched to a gene. The germline gives CDR1 MNHEY, CDR2 SVGAGI. The CDR3 totals 15 residues.

The chain's CDR3 is CASSLEGRGTQPQHF. CDR3 sequence (DNA): TGTGCCAGCAGCTTGGAGGGCAGGGGAACGCAGCCCCAGCATTTT. The chain has TRBV5-8 and TRBJ1-5; D might be TRBD1 (6 bases). This CDR3 is 15 amino acids long. Trimming took 0 bases from V and 7 from J, leaving 14 bases between them. Germline loops: CDR1 SGHTS, CDR2 YDEGEE.

The chain recombines TRBV11-2 with TRBJ2-1, with TRBD2 identical over 12 bases. The germline gives CDR1 SGHAT, CDR2 FQNNGV. CDR3 length: 15 amino acids. The junction had 4 bases not matched to a gene; V was cut back by 2 bases and J by 8 bases. The CDR3 DNA follows: TGTGCCAGCAGCTTACCTAGCGGGAGGGCGTATGAGCAGTTCTTC. This codes for CASSLPSGRAYEQFF.